This TCR beta chain was sequenced in a study of blood T cells in healthy people across ages. The wider study: About one barcoded beta molecule per two T cells was the capture yield of template switching. Study-level findings and limits: It was the long-lived donors that had more naive CD4+ cells and higher diversity than aged donors.

A sample-barcoded 5' primer and a J-beta primer mix were used in a second PCR of roughly 6 to 11 cycles. TCRdb processed the 5' RACE reads anew with MiXCR; each CDR3 protein has one entry. The sample lists 1.5 million to 2 million distinct CDR3 sequences, roughly 32% occurring once. About this clonotype: The target antigen is unknown.

The sample consisted of blood. The TCR sequence derives from a woman in her 30s in good health.

The chain's CDR3 is CASSYRGLVMSDTQYF. The CDR3 DNA reads TGTGCCAGCAGTTACAGGGGGCTCGTGATGTCAGATACGCAGTATTTT. This chain uses TRBV2 with TRBJ2-3; TRBD1 matches at 9 bases. The germline gives CDR1 SNHLY, CDR2 FYNNEI. CDR3 length: 16 amino acids. Trimming cost V 5 bases and J 4 bases; bases outside gene matches: 10.